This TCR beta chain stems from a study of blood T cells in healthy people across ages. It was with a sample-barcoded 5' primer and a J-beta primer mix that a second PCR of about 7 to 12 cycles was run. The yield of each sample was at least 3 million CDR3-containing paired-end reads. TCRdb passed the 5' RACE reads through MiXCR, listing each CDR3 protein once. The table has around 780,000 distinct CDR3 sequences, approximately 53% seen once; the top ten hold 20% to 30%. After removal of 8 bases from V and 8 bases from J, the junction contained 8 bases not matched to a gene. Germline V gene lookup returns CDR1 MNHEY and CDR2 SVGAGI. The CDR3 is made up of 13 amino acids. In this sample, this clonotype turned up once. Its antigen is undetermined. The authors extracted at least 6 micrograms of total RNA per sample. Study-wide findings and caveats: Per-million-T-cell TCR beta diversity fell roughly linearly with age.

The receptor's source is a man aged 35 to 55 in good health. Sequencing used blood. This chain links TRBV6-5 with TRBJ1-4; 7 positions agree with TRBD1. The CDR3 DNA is TGTGCCAGCTTTGACAGGGTTAGCGAAAAACTGTTTTTT. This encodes CASFDRVSEKLFF.